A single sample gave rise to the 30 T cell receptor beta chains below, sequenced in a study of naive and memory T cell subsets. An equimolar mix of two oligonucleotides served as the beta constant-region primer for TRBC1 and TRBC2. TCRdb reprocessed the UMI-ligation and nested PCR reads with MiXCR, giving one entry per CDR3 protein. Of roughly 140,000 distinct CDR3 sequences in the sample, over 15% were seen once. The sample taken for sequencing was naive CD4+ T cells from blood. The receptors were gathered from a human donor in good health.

The CDR3 reads CASSIEGPGPGYGYTF. CDR3 bases: TGTGCCAGTAGTATAGAAGGGCCAGGGCCTGGCTATGGCTACACCTTC. V usage is TRBV19 and J usage is TRBJ1-2, with a weak D call TRBD1 (5 bases). Germline V gives CDR1 LNHDA, CDR2 SQIVND (reference sequence). With 0 bases removed from V and 4 bases from J, the gap between germline ends came to 15 bases. This CDR3 is built from 16 residues.

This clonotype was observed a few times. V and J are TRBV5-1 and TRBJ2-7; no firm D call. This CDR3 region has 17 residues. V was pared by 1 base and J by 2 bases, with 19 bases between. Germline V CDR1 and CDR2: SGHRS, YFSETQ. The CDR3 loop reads CASSLRAQPQRPYEQYF. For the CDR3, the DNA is TGCGCCAGCAGCTTGAGGGCTCAGCCCCAGCGACCCTACGAGCAGTACTTC.

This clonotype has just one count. This chain's CDR3 is CAISPGTATGELFF. CDR3 DNA: TGTGCCATCAGTCCCGGGACGGCCACCGGGGAGCTGTTTTTT. The chain employs TRBV10-3 and TRBJ2-2; D is possibly TRBD1 or TRBD2 (5 bases each). The CDR3 is 14 amino acids. From germline, CDR1 is ENHRY and CDR2 SYGVKD. V shed 5 bases and J shed 4 bases, with 11 bases lying between them.

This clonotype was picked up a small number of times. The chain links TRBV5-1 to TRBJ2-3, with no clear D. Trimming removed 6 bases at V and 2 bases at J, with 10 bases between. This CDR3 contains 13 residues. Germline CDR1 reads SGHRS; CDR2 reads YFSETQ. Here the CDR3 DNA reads TGCGCCAGCAAGAATGGCGCCACAGATACGCAGTATTTT. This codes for CASKNGATDTQYF.

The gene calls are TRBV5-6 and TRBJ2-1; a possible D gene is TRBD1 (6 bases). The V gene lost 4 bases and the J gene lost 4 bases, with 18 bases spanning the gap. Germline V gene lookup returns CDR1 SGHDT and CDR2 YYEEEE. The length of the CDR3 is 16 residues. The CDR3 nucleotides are TGTGCCAGCAGCCCAACCAACAGGGTATCATACAATGAGCAGTTCTTC. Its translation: CASSPTNRVSYNEQFF.

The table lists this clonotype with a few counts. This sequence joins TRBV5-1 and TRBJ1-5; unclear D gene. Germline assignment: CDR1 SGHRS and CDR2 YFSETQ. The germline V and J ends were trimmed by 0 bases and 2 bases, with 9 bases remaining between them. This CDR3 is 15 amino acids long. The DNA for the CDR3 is TGCGCCAGCAGCTTGGCTGGGAGCGGCAATCAGCCCCAGCATTTT. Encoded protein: CASSLAGSGNQPQHF.

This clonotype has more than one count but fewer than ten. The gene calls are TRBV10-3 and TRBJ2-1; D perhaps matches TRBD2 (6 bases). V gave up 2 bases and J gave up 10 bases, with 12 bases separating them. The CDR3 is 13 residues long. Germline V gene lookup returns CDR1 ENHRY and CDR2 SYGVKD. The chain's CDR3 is CAISERRGTEQFF. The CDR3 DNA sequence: TGTGCCATCAGTGAGAGGCGGGGAACAGAGCAGTTCTTC.

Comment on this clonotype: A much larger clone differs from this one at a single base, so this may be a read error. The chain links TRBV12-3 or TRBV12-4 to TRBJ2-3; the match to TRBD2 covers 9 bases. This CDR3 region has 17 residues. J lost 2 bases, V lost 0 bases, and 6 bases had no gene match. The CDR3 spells CASSLALAGYPTDTQYF. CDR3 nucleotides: TGTGCCAGCAGTTTAGCACTAGCGGGCTACCCCACAGATACGCAGTATTTT.

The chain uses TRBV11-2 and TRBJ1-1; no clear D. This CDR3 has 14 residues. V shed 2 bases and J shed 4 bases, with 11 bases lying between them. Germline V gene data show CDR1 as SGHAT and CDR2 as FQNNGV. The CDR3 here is CASSLMRGITEAFF. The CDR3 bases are TGTGCCAGCAGCTTAATGCGTGGGATCACTGAAGCTTTCTTT.

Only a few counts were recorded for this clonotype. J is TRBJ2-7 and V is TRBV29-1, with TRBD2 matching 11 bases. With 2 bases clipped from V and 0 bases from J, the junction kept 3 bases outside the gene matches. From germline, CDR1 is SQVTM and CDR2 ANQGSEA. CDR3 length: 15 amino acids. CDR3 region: CSVEKTSGNSYEQYF. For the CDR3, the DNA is TGCAGCGTTGAAAAGACTAGCGGGAACTCCTACGAGCAGTACTTC.

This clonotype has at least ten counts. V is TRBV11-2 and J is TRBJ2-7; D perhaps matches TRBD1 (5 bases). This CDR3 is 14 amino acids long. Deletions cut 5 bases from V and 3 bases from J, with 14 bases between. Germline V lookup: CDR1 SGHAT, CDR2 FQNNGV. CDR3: CASSRPDTVYEQYF. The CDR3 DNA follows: TGTGCCAGCAGCCGACCGGACACGGTCTACGAGCAGTACTTC.

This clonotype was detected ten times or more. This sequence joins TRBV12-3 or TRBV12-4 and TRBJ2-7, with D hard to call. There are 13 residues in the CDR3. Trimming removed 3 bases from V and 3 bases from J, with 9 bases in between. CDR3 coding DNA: TGTGCCAGCAGTTTCGAGGTCTACTACGAGCAGTACTTC. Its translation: CASSFEVYYEQYF.

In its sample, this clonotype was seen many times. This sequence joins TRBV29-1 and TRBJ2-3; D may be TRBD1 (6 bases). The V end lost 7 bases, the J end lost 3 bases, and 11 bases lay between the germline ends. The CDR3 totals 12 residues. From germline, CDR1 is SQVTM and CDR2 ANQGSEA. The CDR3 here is CSAEGQTDTQYF. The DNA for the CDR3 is TGCAGCGCCGAAGGACAGACAGATACGCAGTATTTT.

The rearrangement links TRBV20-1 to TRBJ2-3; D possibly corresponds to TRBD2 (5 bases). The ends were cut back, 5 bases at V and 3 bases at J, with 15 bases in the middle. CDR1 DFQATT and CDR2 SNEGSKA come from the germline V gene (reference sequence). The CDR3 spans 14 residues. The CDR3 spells CSAQRLMGTDTQYF. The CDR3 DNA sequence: TGCAGTGCTCAAAGACTAATGGGGACAGATACGCAGTATTTT.

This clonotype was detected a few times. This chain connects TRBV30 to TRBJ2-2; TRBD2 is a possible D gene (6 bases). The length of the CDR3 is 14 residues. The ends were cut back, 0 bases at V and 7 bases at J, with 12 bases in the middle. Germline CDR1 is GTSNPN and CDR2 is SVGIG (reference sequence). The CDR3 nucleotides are TGTGCCTGGAGTGTTACTAGCCGGGGCGGGGAGCTGTTTTTT. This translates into CAWSVTSRGGELFF.

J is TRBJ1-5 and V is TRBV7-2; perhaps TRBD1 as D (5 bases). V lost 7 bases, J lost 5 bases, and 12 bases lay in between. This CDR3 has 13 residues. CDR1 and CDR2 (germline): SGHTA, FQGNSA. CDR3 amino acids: CASTQDSHQPQHF. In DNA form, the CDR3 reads TGTGCCAGCACCCAAGACAGTCATCAGCCCCAGCATTTT.

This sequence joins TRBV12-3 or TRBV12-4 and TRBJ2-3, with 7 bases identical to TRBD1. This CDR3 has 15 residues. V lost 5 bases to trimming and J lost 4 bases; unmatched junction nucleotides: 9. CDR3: CASSESRGWPDTQYF. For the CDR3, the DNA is TGTGCCAGCAGTGAGTCCAGGGGGTGGCCAGATACGCAGTATTTT.

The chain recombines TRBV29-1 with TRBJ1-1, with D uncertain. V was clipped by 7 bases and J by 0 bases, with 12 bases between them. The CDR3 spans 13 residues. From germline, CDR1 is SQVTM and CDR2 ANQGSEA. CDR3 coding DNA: TGCAGCGCCCAGGCCGCCTTGAACACTGAAGCTTTCTTT. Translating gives CSAQAALNTEAFF.

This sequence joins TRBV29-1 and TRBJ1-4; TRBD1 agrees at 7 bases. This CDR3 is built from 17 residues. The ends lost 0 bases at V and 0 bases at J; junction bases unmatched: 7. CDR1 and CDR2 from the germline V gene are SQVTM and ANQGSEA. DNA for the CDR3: TGCAGCGTTGAAGATCGGGACAGCCCCTCAACTAATGAAAAACTGTTTTTT. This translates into CSVEDRDSPSTNEKLFF.

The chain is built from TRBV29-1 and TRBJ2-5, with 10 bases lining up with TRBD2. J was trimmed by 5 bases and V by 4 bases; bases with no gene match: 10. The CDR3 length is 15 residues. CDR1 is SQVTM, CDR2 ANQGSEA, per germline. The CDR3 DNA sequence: TGCAGCGTTGCCAGTAGCGGGAGGAGTGAGGAGACCCAGTACTTC. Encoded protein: CSVASSGRSEETQYF.

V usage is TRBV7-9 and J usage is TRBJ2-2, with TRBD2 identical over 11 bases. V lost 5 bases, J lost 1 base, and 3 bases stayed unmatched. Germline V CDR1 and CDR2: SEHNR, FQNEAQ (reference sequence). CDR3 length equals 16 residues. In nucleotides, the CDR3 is TGTGCCAGCAGCCTGGGACTAGCGGAGAACACCGGGGAGCTGTTTTTT. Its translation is CASSLGLAENTGELFF.

Here the CDR3 reads CASTEDSLGQPQHF. The DNA of the CDR3 is TGTGCCAGTACCGAGGACAGTCTCGGTCAGCCCCAGCATTTT. The chain links TRBV19 to TRBJ1-5, with D tentatively TRBD1 (6 bases). Germline V CDR1 and CDR2: LNHDA, SQIVND (reference sequence). The CDR3 has 14 residues. V shed 7 bases and J shed 6 bases, with 16 bases lying between them.

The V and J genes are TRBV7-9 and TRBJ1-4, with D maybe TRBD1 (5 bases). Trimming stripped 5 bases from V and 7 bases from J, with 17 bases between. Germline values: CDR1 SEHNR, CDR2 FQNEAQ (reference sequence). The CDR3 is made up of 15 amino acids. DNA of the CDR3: TGTGCCAGCAGCACAAGGGCAGGGTTCGGTGAAAAACTGTTTTTT. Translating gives CASSTRAGFGEKLFF.

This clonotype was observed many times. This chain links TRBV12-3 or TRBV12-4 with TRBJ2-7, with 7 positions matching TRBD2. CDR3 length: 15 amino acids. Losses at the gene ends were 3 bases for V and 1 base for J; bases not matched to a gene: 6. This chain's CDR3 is CASSLAREGSYEQYF. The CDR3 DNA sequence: TGTGCCAGCAGTTTGGCGAGGGAGGGTTCCTACGAGCAGTACTTC.

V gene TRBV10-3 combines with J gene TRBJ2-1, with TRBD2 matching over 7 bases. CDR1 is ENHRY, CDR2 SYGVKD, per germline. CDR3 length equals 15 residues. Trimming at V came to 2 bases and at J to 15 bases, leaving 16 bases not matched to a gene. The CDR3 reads CAISEDPPAGEFTFF. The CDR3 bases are TGTGCCATCAGTGAGGACCCTCCCGCGGGAGAATTCACGTTCTTC.

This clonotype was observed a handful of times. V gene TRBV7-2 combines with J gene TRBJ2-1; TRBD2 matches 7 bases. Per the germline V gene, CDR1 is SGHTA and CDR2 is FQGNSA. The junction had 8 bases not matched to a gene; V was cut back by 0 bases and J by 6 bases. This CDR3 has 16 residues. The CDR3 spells CASSLAGGRAVNEQFF. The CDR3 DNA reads TGTGCCAGCAGCTTAGCTGGTGGGAGGGCCGTCAATGAGCAGTTCTTC.

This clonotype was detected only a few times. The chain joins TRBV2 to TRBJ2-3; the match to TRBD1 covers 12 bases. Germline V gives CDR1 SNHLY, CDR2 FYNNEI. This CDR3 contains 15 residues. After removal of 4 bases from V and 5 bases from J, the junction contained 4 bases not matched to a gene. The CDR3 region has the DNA TGTGCCAGCAGTGGGGACAGGGGGCGAGGAGATACGCAGTATTTT. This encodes CASSGDRGRGDTQYF.

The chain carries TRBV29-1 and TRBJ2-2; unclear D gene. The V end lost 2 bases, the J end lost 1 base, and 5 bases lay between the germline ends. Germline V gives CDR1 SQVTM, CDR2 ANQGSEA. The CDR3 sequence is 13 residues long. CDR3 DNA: TGCAGCGTTGAACGTGTGAACACCGGGGAGCTGTTTTTT. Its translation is CSVERVNTGELFF.

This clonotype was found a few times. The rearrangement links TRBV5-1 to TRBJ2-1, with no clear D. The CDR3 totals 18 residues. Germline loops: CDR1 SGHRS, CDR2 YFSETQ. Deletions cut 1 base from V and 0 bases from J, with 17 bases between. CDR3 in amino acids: CASSLSPDPLGSYNEQFF. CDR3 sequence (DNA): TGCGCCAGCAGCTTGTCTCCCGACCCTTTAGGCTCCTACAATGAGCAGTTCTTC.

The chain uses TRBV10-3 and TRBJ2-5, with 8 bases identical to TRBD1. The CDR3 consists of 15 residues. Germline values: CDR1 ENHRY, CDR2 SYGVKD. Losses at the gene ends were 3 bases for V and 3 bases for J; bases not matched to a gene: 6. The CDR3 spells CAISDLRTGKETQYF. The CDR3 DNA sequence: TGTGCCATCAGTGACCTCCGGACAGGGAAAGAGACCCAGTACTTC.